Listed here are 25 T cell receptor beta chains from one sample, sequenced in a study of blood T cell repertoires in COVID-19. Repertoires were generated with immunoSEQ multiplex PCR, while TCRdb's copy carries only in-frame clones and drops some. Altogether some 160,000 clones are present, around 89% being singletons, with the ten largest covering 2.5% to 3.5%. Source material: peripheral blood. The source of these receptors is a man aged 55-75 years with acute or convalescent COVID-19.

This chain connects TRBV5-1 to TRBJ1-2, with 8 bases matching TRBD1. J lost 3 bases, V lost 4 bases, and 8 bases had no gene match. Germline CDR1 SGHRS, CDR2 YFSETQ. The CDR3 is 15 amino acids. DNA of the CDR3: TGCGCCAGCAGCGAGGAACAGGGGGGGCACTATGGCTACACCTTC. Amino acid sequence: CASSEEQGGHYGYTF.

CDR3 coding DNA: TGTGCCAGCAGATTTCCCTCGAACTATGGCTACACCTTC. Protein: CASRFPSNYGYTF. This chain connects TRBV6-5 to TRBJ1-2; D is undetermined. The ends were cut back, 6 bases at V and 2 bases at J, with 10 bases in the middle. From germline, CDR1 is MNHEY and CDR2 SVGAGI. This CDR3 region has 13 residues.

Here the CDR3 DNA reads TGTGCCAGCAGCCAAGATTGGGGGGGTTGGGGCAATGAGCAGTTCTTC. Translating gives CASSQDWGGWGNEQFF. V is TRBV3-1 (or the pseudogene TRBV3-2) and J is TRBJ2-1, with 7 bases lining up with TRBD2. Germline CDR1 is LGHDT and CDR2 is YNNKEL (reference sequence). The CDR3 contains 16 residues. The trim removed 0 bases at V and 6 bases at J, leaving 8 bases unmatched.

The chain couples TRBV13 to TRBJ2-1, with TRBD1 matching over 7 bases. The CDR3 runs 15 residues. V lost 1 base, J lost 0 bases, and 0 bases stayed unmatched. CDR1 PRHDT and CDR2 FYEKMQ come from the germline V gene (reference sequence). The CDR3 reads CASSLDRGSYNEQFF. Here the CDR3 DNA reads TGTGCCAGCAGCTTAGACAGGGGCTCCTACAATGAGCAGTTCTTC.

About this clone itself: Other DNA sequences in the same sample also yield this CDR3. CDR3 sequence reads: CASSIGSGGLTDTQYF. The CDR3 region has the DNA TGTGCCAGTAGTATAGGATCAGGGGGCCTCACAGATACGCAGTATTTT. This chain uses TRBV19 with TRBJ2-3, with 8 bases aligning to TRBD1. Germline V CDR1 and CDR2: LNHDA, SQIVND (reference sequence). Trimming took 1 base from V and 2 from J; bases not matched to a gene: 5. CDR3 length equals 16 residues.

Notes on this clone: At one boundary the junction diverges from the germline segment, which might be a read error. This chain joins TRBV10-2 and TRBJ2-1, with D perhaps matching TRBD1 (6 bases). The CDR3 consists of 12 residues. CDR1 is WSHSY, CDR2 SAAADI, per germline. CDR3 coding DNA: TGCGCCAGCAGCCGAGCGCGGAGCAGGGGAATCTTC. As protein: CASSRARSRGIF.

The J gene is TRBJ2-3, the V gene TRBV27, with D uncertain. Germline assignment: CDR1 MNHEY and CDR2 SMNVEV (reference sequence). The CDR3 has 13 amino acids. V gave up 2 bases and J gave up 4 bases, with 7 bases separating them. In DNA, the CDR3 is TGTGCCAGCAGTTTACTTACTGCAGATACGCAGTATTTT. Encoded protein: CASSLLTADTQYF.

The rearrangement joins TRBV29-1 to TRBJ1-4; possible D gene TRBD1, 5 bases. CDR1 SQVTM and CDR2 ANQGSEA come from the germline V gene. The CDR3 is 11 amino acids. The V end lost 7 bases, the J end lost 5 bases, and 8 bases lay between the germline ends. DNA of the CDR3: TGCAGCGCGGGACGGAATGAAAAACTGTTTTTT. Its translation is CSAGRNEKLFF.

The chain carries TRBV7-9 and TRBJ1-1, with 7 bases identical to TRBD1. The V gene end was trimmed by 6 bases and the J gene end by 0 bases; junction bases not matched to a gene: 13. Per the germline V gene, CDR1 is SEHNR and CDR2 is FQNEAQ (reference sequence). The CDR3 spans 17 residues. Here the CDR3 reads CASRLYLGQMVNTEAFF. The CDR3 DNA reads as TGTGCCAGCAGATTATACCTGGGACAGATGGTGAACACTGAAGCTTTCTTT.

The count of this clone is one. The chain has TRBV3-1 (or the pseudogene TRBV3-2) and TRBJ2-3, with a tentative D call TRBD2 (6 bases). Trimming pared 0 bases from V and 2 bases from J, leaving 12 bases between. In germline, CDR1 is LGHDT, CDR2 YNNKEL (reference sequence). This CDR3 contains 16 residues. In DNA form, the CDR3 reads TGTGCCAGCAGCCAAGAAACGGGACTTTACACAGATACGCAGTATTTT. It codes for CASSQETGLYTDTQYF.

The chain recombines TRBV7-9 with TRBJ2-2, with a possible D match to TRBD1 (6 bases). Germline loops: CDR1 SEHNR, CDR2 FQNEAQ (reference sequence). V lost 10 bases to trimming and J lost 7 bases, with 13 bases between them. This CDR3 spans 12 amino acids. The CDR3 DNA reads as TGTGCCATCATGACACAGGGCGGGGAGCTGTTTTTT. Translating it yields CAIMTQGGELFF.

The rearrangement uses TRBV7-3 and TRBJ2-1; a weak D match, TRBD1 (5 bases). Germline loops: CDR1 SGHTA, CDR2 FQGTGA. The CDR3 has 16 residues. V was clipped by 5 bases and J by 0 bases, with 14 bases between them. As DNA, the CDR3 is TGTGCCAGCAGCATCTCAGGGCGAAGCTCCTACAATGAGCAGTTCTTC. Residues: CASSISGRSSYNEQFF.

The rearrangement uses TRBV7-2 and TRBJ2-7, with TRBD2 matching 11 bases. With V trimmed by 3 bases and J by 0 bases, 4 bases remained unmatched. CDR1 and CDR2 from the germline V gene are SGHTA and FQGNSA. The CDR3 has 16 residues. The CDR3 DNA follows: TGTGCCAGCAGCTTGGCGACTAGCGGGGCCTCCTACGAGCAGTACTTC. Its translation is CASSLATSGASYEQYF. The whole variable domain, remainder taken from reference TRBV7-2 and TRBJ2-7, is GAGVSQSPSNKVTEKGKDVELRCDPISGHTALYWYRQSLGQGLEFLIYFQGNSAPDKSGLPSDRFSAERTGGSVSTLTIQRTQQEDSAVYLCASSLATSGASYEQYFGPGTRLTVT.

V gene TRBV27 combines with J gene TRBJ2-6, with 7 bases fitting TRBD2. The CDR3 runs to 18 residues. Germline V gene sequence: CDR1 MNHEY, CDR2 SMNVEV (reference sequence). V gave up 6 bases and J gave up 1 base; unmatched junction bases: 12. Here the CDR3 DNA reads TGTGCCAGCAGCCCTAGATCGGGGGGTCGGTCTGGGGCCAACGTCCTGACTTTC. This translates into CASSPRSGGRSGANVLTF.

The chain combines TRBV7-2 with TRBJ1-2; D is ambiguous. This CDR3 contains 14 residues. With 2 bases removed from V and 2 bases from J, the gap between germline ends came to 9 bases. The germline CDR1 and CDR2 sequences are SGHTA and FQGNSA. In DNA, the CDR3 is TGTGCCAGCAGCTTATACGACGGGAACTATGGCTACACCTTC. Encoded protein: CASSLYDGNYGYTF.

The J gene is TRBJ2-1, the V gene TRBV7-2, with 12 nucleotides matching TRBD1. This CDR3 has 19 amino acids. Germline CDR1 is SGHTA and CDR2 is FQGNSA. J gave up 1 base and V 5 bases, and 12 bases lay outside the gene matches. The CDR3 DNA sequence: TGTGCCAGCAGCCAGACGGGACAGGGGGCGATTCGTTCCTACAATGAGCAGTTCTTC. It yields the protein CASSQTGQGAIRSYNEQFF. The variable domain in full, with the rest retrieved from reference TRBV7-2 and TRBJ2-1, is GAGVSQSPSNKVTEKGKDVELRCDPISGHTALYWYRQSLGQGLEFLIYFQGNSAPDKSGLPSDRFSAERTGGSVSTLTIQRTQQEDSAVYLCASSQTGQGAIRSYNEQFFGPGTRLTVL.

V is TRBV30 and J is TRBJ2-5; a possible D gene is TRBD2 (8 bases). This CDR3 is 16 amino acids long. V was trimmed by 3 bases and J by 5 bases, leaving 22 bases between them. CDR1 GTSNPN and CDR2 SVGIG come from the germline V gene (reference sequence). In DNA, the CDR3 is TGTGCCTGGAGACCGCGGGGGGTTTCACAGGGGGAGACCCAGTACTTC. It translates to CAWRPRGVSQGETQYF.

The count of this clone is one. The V call is TRBV5-1, the J call TRBJ2-7, with 8 positions matching TRBD1. Germline assignment: CDR1 SGHRS and CDR2 YFSETQ. V lost 1 base to trimming and J lost 1 base; unmatched junction nucleotides: 4. This CDR3 contains 15 residues. CDR3 sequence: CASSLWTGHSYEQYF. The CDR3 nucleotides are TGCGCCAGCAGCTTGTGGACAGGGCATTCCTACGAGCAGTACTTC.

This chain links TRBV11-3 with TRBJ2-6; the D gene is possibly TRBD1 (5 bases). Germline values: CDR1 SGHNT, CDR2 YENEEA. This CDR3 spans 15 amino acids. V shed 5 bases and J shed 1 base, with 9 bases lying between them. CDR3 DNA: TGTGCCAGCAGCCCCTCAGGGTCTGGGGCCAACGTCCTGACTTTC. This gives the protein CASSPSGSGANVLTF.

This chain links TRBV7-9 with TRBJ2-7, with TRBD2 as a possible D gene (6 bases). This CDR3 contains 19 residues. Trimming removed 5 bases from V and 9 bases from J, with 35 bases in between. Germline CDR1 is SEHNR and CDR2 is FQNEAQ (reference sequence). Here the CDR3 reads CASSPRGGDTGLLKFVQYF. The DNA for the CDR3 is TGTGCCAGCAGCCCCCGTGGCGGAGACACGGGACTCCTTAAATTCGTGCAGTACTTC.

The chain combines TRBV7-3 with TRBJ2-2, with TRBD1 matching 7 bases. The V gene's germline CDR1 is SGHTA and CDR2 FQGTGA. The V gene end was trimmed by 5 bases and the J gene end by 4 bases; junction bases not matched to a gene: 7. This CDR3 comprises 15 residues. The CDR3 reads CASSPRQGGTGELFF. DNA of the CDR3: TGTGCCAGCAGCCCAAGACAGGGCGGCACCGGGGAGCTGTTTTTT.

The chain combines TRBV7-2 with TRBJ2-2, with TRBD1 as a possible D gene (5 bases). The ends were cut back, 5 bases at V and 0 bases at J, with 13 bases in the middle. The CDR3 consists of 16 residues. The V gene's germline CDR1 is SGHTA and CDR2 FQGNSA. The CDR3 sequence: CASSTADRSNTGELFF. CDR3 DNA: TGTGCCAGCAGCACCGCCGACAGATCGAACACCGGGGAGCTGTTTTTT. The full variable domain, with the rest looked up from reference TRBV7-2 and TRBJ2-2, is GAGVSQSPSNKVTEKGKDVELRCDPISGHTALYWYRQSLGQGLEFLIYFQGNSAPDKSGLPSDRFSAERTGGSVSTLTIQRTQQEDSAVYLCASSTADRSNTGELFFGEGSRLTVL.

J is TRBJ2-3 and V is TRBV27; 12 nucleotides match TRBD2. This CDR3 region has 15 residues. Germline V gene sequence: CDR1 MNHEY, CDR2 SMNVEV (reference sequence). The trim removed 9 bases at V and 6 bases at J, leaving 10 bases unmatched. The CDR3 bases are TGTGCCAGTTCTCGTCTAGCGGGGGGGTGGGATACGCAGTATTTT. It codes for CASSRLAGGWDTQYF.

Only one count was recorded for this clone. The V and J genes are TRBV12-2 and TRBJ1-1. TRBV12-2 counts as a pseudogene. The CDR3 sequence is 15 residues long. CDR3 DNA: TGTGCAAGTCGCTTAGCGCATAGGACTTTCCATGAAGCTTTCTTT. This encodes CASRLAHRTFHEAFF.

The V and J genes are TRBV19 and TRBJ2-3, with 11 positions matching TRBD2. Looked up from germline, CDR1 is LNHDA and CDR2 is SQIVND (reference sequence). The V and J ends lost 4 bases and 8 bases, in that order; junction bases with no gene match: 8. The CDR3 loop spans 15 amino acids. CDR3 residues: CASSNSGGEASTQYF. The CDR3, as DNA: TGTGCCAGTAGTAATAGCGGGGGGGAGGCGAGTACGCAGTATTTT. The entire variable domain, with the rest obtained from reference TRBV19 and TRBJ2-3, is as follows: DGGITQSPKYLFRKEGQNVTLSCEQNLNHDAMYWYRQDPGQGLRLIYYSQIVNDFQKGDIAEGYSVSREKKESFPLTVTSAQKNPTAFYLCASSNSGGEASTQYFGPGTRLTVL.